This T cell receptor (beta chain) emerged from a study of Ad26.COV2.S vaccination and SARS-CoV-2 variants (dated by TCRdb to the early 2020s). In the study overall: Vaccine-arm donors came from COV1001, a multicentre, randomized, double-blind, placebo-controlled phase I-IIa trial of Ad26.COV2.S in healthy adults. Dosing of Ad26.COV2.S was intramuscular, at either 5x10^10 or 1x10^11 viral particles, delivered as one shot or as two shots spaced 56 days apart. TCRbeta repertoire sequencing served as the tool for gauging how specific and how broad the SARS-CoV-2-reactive T cell receptors were following Ad26.COV2.S vaccination. A total of 32 samples were included in the TCR-sequenced set, comprising 19 Ad26.COV2.S vaccine recipients, 5 placebo recipients and 8 SARS-CoV-2 convalescent individuals. Participants in the trial were split at random into five groups of five each, receiving low-dose or high-dose Ad26.COV2.S once or twice, or else placebo on both occasions. Throughout the experiments and outcome assessment, investigators stayed blinded to trial group allocation.

Study-level results and caveats: Comparable non-spike TCR breadth was observed between vaccine and placebo recipients, consistent with only spike being contained in the vaccine. Comparing responses between vaccine doses or regimens was not something the study was powered to do. The authors noted that total T cell responses may have been underestimated by the TCR breadth and depth analyses. Compared with placebo recipients, Ad26.COV2.S recipients showed higher spike-specific TCR breadth (P = 0.0014). After vaccination, substantial breadth of spike-specific CD8+ and CD4+ T cell responses was reported.

The immunoSEQ Assay was used to sequence TCRbeta CDR3 regions. After extraction, genomic DNA underwent amplification by bias-controlled multiplex PCR, followed by high-throughput sequencing. In the authors' own workflow: To quantify the absolute abundance of every unique TCRbeta CDR3 region, sequences were collapsed and filtered. Usable DNA was measured by amplifying reference genes present in all nucleated cells, and TCRbeta template counts were normalized to that usable DNA to estimate T cell fraction. Repertoire TCRs were annotated as SARS-CoV-2-specific when V gene, CDR3 amino acid sequence and J gene were exactly matched to a known reactive TCR set. The reference SARS-CoV-2 TCR set came from MIRA and was filtered for enrichment in COVID-19-positive ImmuneCODE repertoires, removing public or cross-reactive TCRs. Using the MIRA antigens, annotated TCRs were further analysed by specific ORF or by position within an ORF. Depth was the summed frequency of annotated unique rearrangements, while breadth was defined as annotated unique rearrangements over total unique productive rearrangements. Group comparisons of TCR breadth used two-sided Wilcoxon rank-sum tests. TCRdb's version of the immuneACCESS table is confined to in-frame rearrangements and falls short of the full clone set. An unresolved V gene accounts for under half of the shortfall where checked; the remainder is of unknown origin. That table supplies the V and J calls and clone size; D and trimming were determined from the DNA. The sample includes about 420,000 clones, with around 89% observed a single time. Clones ranked in the top ten supply 3.5% to 4% of the sample.

Comment on this clone: Which antigen it targets is not known. Base qualities are missing; no much larger clone stands one base away.

In light of the paper, this sample's treatment or condition label describes: 15 to 20 received Ad26.COV2.S at low or high dose, single or two shots; about 5 received placebo; per-sample allocation not given. For vaccine and placebo recipients, the sequenced repertoires came from samples collected on day 63 after the first injection. Between 29 July and 7 August 2020, Cohort 1b enrolled 25 adults aged 18-55 years at one site in Boston, USA. Ad26.COV2.S was a replication-incompetent adenovirus type 26 vector expressing a prefusion-stabilized SARS-CoV-2 spike protein from the original Wuhan strain. The V end loses 6 bases and the J end loses 0 bases, and a stretch of 12 bases separates them. The CDR3 measures 14 amino acids from cysteine to phenylalanine. Just CDR3 DNA is preserved here, 42 bases in frame from base 1. Sequences MNHEY (CDR1) and SVGAGI (CDR2) are obtained from the germline V gene.

The TCR comes from a person between 18 and 60 years old who received the Ad26.COV2.S COVID-19 vaccine or a placebo. The input for sequencing was peripheral blood, taken in a trial of Ad26.COV2.S vaccine versus placebo. The sequence is built from TRBV6-5 and TRBJ2-7; perhaps TRBD1 is the D gene, with 6 bases matching. The CDR3 corresponds to CASRQGYSSYEQYF. At the DNA level, the sequence is TGTGCCAGCAGGCAGGGGTATAGCTCCTACGAGCAGTACTTC.